The entry below describes one T cell receptor beta chain. The entry originates in a study of blood T cell repertoires in COVID-19. For the study at large: Sites across the United States, Italy and Spain contributed samples from acute and convalescent COVID-19.

The cohort comprised adults aged 18 to 89 years residing in about two dozen US areas. Deletions cut 5 bases from V and 10 bases from J, with 15 bases between. The CDR3 is made up of 14 amino acids. Per the germline V gene, CDR1 is SGHAT and CDR2 is FQNNGV. The assay was immunoSEQ multiplex PCR, and TCRdb's table has in-frame clones only and misses some. Of a few hundred thousand clones listed, 85% to 90% were seen once; the top ten hold over 3.5%. The material sequenced was PBMCs or T cells enriched from blood (not recorded which). The chain joins TRBV11-2 to TRBJ1-6; D is perhaps TRBD1 (6 bases). This TCR derives from a man aged 25 to 45 who had recovered from COVID-19. The CDR3 is CASSPLEGGSPLHF. Here the CDR3 DNA reads TGTGCCAGCAGCCCCCTGGAGGGGGGGTCACCCCTCCACTTT.